The source of this TCR beta chain is a study of blood T cell repertoires in COVID-19. The overall study: From T cells, B-cell-depleted T cells, or PBMCs came the material, which was cDNA or gDNA.

The CDR3 is 15 residues long. V was clipped by 4 bases and J by 4 bases; unmatched bases: 6. CDR1 MGHRA and CDR2 YSYEKL come from the germline V gene. As processed by the authors: Amplified reference gene primers provided the basis for estimating nucleated cell counts. The protocol was immunoSEQ multiplex PCR, while the TCRdb copy is restricted to in-frame clones and leaves out a portion. Clonal size and the V and J genes are those of that table, whereas D and trimming came from the DNA. In the table there are 100,000 to 150,000 clones, roughly 91% of which are singletons. Enrollment of patients from Seattle took place during active infection, with longitudinal follow-up.

The sequencing input was peripheral blood. This rearrangement joins TRBV4-1 to TRBJ1-1, with 10 bases that match TRBD1. The sequence came from a man aged 60-69 years with COVID-19, enrolled during active disease. As DNA, the CDR3 is TGCGCCAGCAGCCCCGCCGGGACAGGGGTCACTGAAGCTTTCTTT. Translation: CASSPAGTGVTEAFF.